Sequencing of this T cell receptor beta chain was carried out in a study of T cells after yellow fever vaccination. Study-level findings and limits: Though it reached lower strength, the secondary response hit its peak faster, day 5 versus 15. Booster sampling recovered most clones from primary vaccination (about 97% CD4, around 88% CD8).

Trimming cost V 7 bases and J 3 bases, with 7 bases left between them. The CDR3 has 12 residues. This clonotype was seen a handful of times. The antigen is not known. Generation of TCR cDNA used 5'RACE template switching (which added a universal primer site and UMIs). Using its own MiXCR run on the 5' RACE reads, TCRdb lists one record per CDR3 protein. The table records fewer than 400,000 distinct CDR3 sequences, about 11% of them present only once. Sequenced here: CD4+ T cells sorted from PBMCs, sampled 45 days after the yellow fever booster vaccination. The receptor comes from a man aged 18-30 years who received the YFV17D yellow fever vaccine. The chain carries TRBV12-3 or TRBV12-4 and TRBJ1-3, with D maybe TRBD1 (6 bases). CDR3 in amino acids: CASNRVGNTIYF. CDR3 coding DNA: TGTGCCAGCAACAGGGTTGGAAACACCATATATTTT.